The present T cell receptor beta chain was sequenced within a study of T cell changes during pregnancy in multiple sclerosis. J was trimmed by 4 bases and V by 6 bases; bases with no gene match: 10. The CDR3 spans 17 residues. Germline V gene lookup returns CDR1 MNHEY and CDR2 SMNVEV (reference sequence). Assay used: immunoSEQ multiplex PCR; TCRdb lists only in-frame clones, some missing. The sample includes around 72,000 clones, 75% to 95% of them seen just once. V usage is TRBV27 and J usage is TRBJ2-1; TRBD2 agrees at 12 bases. The sequence was obtained from a female donor with multiple sclerosis, enrolled in a pregnancy study. Sample: CD4+ T cells from peripheral blood mononuclear cells, taken before pregnancy. The CDR3 DNA is TGTGCCAGCAGCCCTATCCGACTAGCGGGGGAATACAATGAGCAGTTCTTC. Translating it yields CASSPIRLAGEYNEQFF.